This entry lists 2 T cell receptor beta chains sequenced from one sample in a study of PD-L1 blockade in urothelial cancer (dated by TCRdb to 2017 to 2019). What this sample's time point label stands for: pretreatment peripheral blood. Preparation of the library involved the immunoSEQ multiplex PCR assay. Entries here come from immuneACCESS through TCRdb and include only in-frame sequences with V and J called. Some clones fail to appear in such tables; in the studies checked, an unresolved V gene covers under half of the shortfall, and the cause of the remainder is unknown. The sample has about 51,000 clones on record, around 83% of them singletons. The leading ten clones occupy roughly 20% of the sample. Sequencing used PBMCs, obtained around atezolizumab (anti-PD-L1) treatment. The receptors stem from a man aged 60-69 years with urothelial cancer.

This rearrangement joins TRBV19 to TRBJ2-3, with 7 bases aligning to TRBD2. Germline loops: CDR1 LNHDA, CDR2 SQIVND (reference sequence). J lost 1 base, V lost 3 bases, and 4 bases had no gene match. This CDR3 is built from 15 residues. The CDR3 DNA sequence: TGTGCCAGTAGTATCCCAGCGGGACGCACAGATACGCAGTATTTT. It codes for CASSIPAGRTDTQYF.

The chain recombines TRBV6-5 with TRBJ1-5; D may be TRBD1 (6 bases). From germline, CDR1 is MNHEY and CDR2 SVGAGI. Trimming pared 5 bases from V and 3 bases from J, leaving 11 bases between. The CDR3 extends over 14 amino acids. The chain's CDR3 is CASSRRDNNQPQHF. The CDR3 nucleotides read TGTGCCAGCAGTCGCCGGGACAACAATCAGCCCCAGCATTTT.